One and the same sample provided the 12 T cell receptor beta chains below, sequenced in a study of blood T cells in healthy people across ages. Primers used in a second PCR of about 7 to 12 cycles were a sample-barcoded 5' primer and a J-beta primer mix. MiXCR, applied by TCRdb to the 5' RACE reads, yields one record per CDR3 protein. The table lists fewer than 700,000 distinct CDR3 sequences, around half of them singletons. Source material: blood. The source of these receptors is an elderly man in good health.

CDR3: CASSLVVGVGTSTDTQYF. CDR3 sequence (DNA): TGTGCCAGCAGCTTAGTCGTGGGAGTAGGAACTAGCACAGATACGCAGTATTTT. This sequence joins TRBV7-2 and TRBJ2-3; possibly TRBD2 for D (5 bases). Germline V gene lookup returns CDR1 SGHTA and CDR2 FQGNSA. The V end was cut by 1 base, the J end by 0 bases, with 17 bases between. The CDR3 spans 18 residues.

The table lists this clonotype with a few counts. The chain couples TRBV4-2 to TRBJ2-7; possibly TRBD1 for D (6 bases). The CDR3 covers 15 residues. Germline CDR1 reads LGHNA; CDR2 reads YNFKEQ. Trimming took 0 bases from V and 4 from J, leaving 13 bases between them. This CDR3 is CASSQDPGQDYEQYF. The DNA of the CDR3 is TGTGCCAGCAGCCAAGACCCGGGACAAGATTACGAGCAGTACTTC.

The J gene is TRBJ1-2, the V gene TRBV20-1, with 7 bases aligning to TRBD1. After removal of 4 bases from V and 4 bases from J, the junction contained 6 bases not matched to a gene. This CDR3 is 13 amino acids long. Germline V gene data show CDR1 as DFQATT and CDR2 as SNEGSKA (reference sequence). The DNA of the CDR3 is TGCAGTGCTACAAACAGGGGACCCTATGGCTACACCTTC. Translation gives CSATNRGPYGYTF.

The CDR3 sequence: CASRLLAGAEQYF. In DNA, the CDR3 is TGTGCCAGCAGGTTACTAGCGGGTGCGGAGCAGTACTTC. V usage is TRBV7-2 and J usage is TRBJ2-5, with 9 bases fitting TRBD2. This CDR3 region has 13 residues. CDR1 and CDR2 (germline): SGHTA, FQGNSA. V lost 6 bases, J lost 11 bases, and 10 bases stayed unmatched.

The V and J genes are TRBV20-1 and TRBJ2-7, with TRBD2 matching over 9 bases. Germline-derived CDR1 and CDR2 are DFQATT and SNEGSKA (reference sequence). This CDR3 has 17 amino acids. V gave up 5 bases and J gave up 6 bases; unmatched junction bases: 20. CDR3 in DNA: TGCAGTGCTCGGATGGGCGGGGGGGCCTTGAGGGTCGGCGAGCAGTACTTC. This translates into CSARMGGGALRVGEQYF.

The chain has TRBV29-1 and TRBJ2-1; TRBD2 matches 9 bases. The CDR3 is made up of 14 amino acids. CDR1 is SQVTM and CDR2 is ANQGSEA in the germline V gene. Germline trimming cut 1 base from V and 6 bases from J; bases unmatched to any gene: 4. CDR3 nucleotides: TGCAGCGTTGAAGGGGCTAGCGGGACCAATGAGCAGTTCTTC. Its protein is CSVEGASGTNEQFF.

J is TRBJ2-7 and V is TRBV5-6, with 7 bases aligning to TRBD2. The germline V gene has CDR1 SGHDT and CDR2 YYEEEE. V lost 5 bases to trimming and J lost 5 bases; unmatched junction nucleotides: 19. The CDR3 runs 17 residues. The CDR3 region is CASSSLEGAREKDEQYF. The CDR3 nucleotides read TGTGCCAGCAGTAGCTTGGAAGGCGCGCGGGAGAAAGACGAGCAGTACTTC.

The CDR3 nucleotides are TGTGCCACCCACCGGGACAGGGTCTCCTACGAGCAGTACTTC. Its translation is CATHRDRVSYEQYF. This chain uses TRBV28 with TRBJ2-5; TRBD1 matches 9 bases. The J call may not be correct, given that the DNA end is closer to TRBJ2-7. Germline V lookup: CDR1 MDHEN, CDR2 SYDVKM. The CDR3 runs to 14 residues.

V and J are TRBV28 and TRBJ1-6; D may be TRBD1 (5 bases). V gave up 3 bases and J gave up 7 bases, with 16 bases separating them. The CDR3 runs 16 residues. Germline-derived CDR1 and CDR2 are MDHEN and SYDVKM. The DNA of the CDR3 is TGTGCCAGCAGTTTGGGGCGGACGGCGGGAAATTCACCCCTCCACTTT. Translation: CASSLGRTAGNSPLHF.

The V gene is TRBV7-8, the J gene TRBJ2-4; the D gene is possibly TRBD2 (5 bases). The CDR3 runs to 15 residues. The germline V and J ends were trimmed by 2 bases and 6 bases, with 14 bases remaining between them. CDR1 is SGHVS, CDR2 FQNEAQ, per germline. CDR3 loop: CASSLMPVAGNIQYF. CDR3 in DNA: TGTGCCAGCAGCTTAATGCCAGTCGCGGGAAACATTCAGTACTTC. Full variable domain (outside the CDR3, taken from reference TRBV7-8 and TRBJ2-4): GAGVSQSPRYKVAKRGQDVALRCDPISGHVSLFWYQQALGQGPEFLTYFQNEAQLDKSGLPSDRFFAERPEGSVSTLKIQRTQQEDSAVYLCASSLMPVAGNIQYFGAGTRLSVL.

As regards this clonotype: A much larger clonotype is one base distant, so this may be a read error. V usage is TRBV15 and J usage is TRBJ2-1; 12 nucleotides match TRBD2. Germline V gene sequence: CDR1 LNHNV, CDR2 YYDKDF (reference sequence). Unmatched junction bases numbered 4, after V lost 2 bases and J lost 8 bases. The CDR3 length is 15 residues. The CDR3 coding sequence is TGTGCCACCAGCAGACGGACTAGCGGGGTAGATGAGCAGTTCTTC. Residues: CATSRRTSGVDEQFF.

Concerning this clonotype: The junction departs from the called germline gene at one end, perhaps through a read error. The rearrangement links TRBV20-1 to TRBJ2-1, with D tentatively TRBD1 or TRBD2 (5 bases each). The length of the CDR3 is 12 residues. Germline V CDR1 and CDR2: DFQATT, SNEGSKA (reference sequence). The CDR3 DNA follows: TGCAGTGGGGACGGAGGATACACTGAGCAGTTCTTC. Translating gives CSGDGGYTEQFF.